This TCR beta chain was profiled in a study of T-cell reconstitution after alpha-beta-depleted transplantation in children. Findings of the study overall: It was newly produced T cells that mostly accounted for T-cell counts and diversity one year after transplant. Reports say that about two months after transplant, the alpha-beta T cells came out of several hundred graft clones that had expanded. At day 60, the high TCRbeta diversity found in some patients originated from recipient T cells and thymic progenitors that had survived.

This clonotype was seen ten or more times. Its antigen is currently unknown. This sample's TCRbeta library carried unique molecular identifier barcodes. TCRdb re-called the PCR reads with MiXCR, one entry per CDR3 protein. The table includes 32,000 or so distinct CDR3 sequences, about 7% detected once. Per germline, CDR1 MNHEY and CDR2 SMNVEV (reference sequence). The length of the CDR3 is 14 residues. With 5 bases removed from V and 3 bases from J, the gap between germline ends came to 13 bases. The sequence came from a child younger than two who had a stem cell transplant for acute myeloid leukemia, so the T cells may come from the graft donor. The rearrangement uses TRBV27 and TRBJ1-2, with TRBD1 as a possible D gene (5 bases). Source: peripheral blood, taken 60 days after TCRalphabeta/CD19-depleted stem cell transplant. CDR3 amino acids: CASSPWGRDYGYTF. CDR3 DNA: TGTGCCAGCAGTCCGTGGGGCAGGGACTATGGCTACACCTTC.